This TCR beta chain originates from a study of blood T cell repertoires in COVID-19. In the original analysis: Reference gene primer amplification yielded estimated nucleated cell counts. TCRdb's copy holds only in-frame clones and misses some; the assay was immunoSEQ multiplex PCR. D and trimming were read from the DNA, whereas the V and J calls and clone size are those reported in that table. The profile covers over 200,000 clones, with roughly four fifths appearing a single time and 4.4% taken by the ten largest. The source of this sequence is a man in his fifties with active or convalescent COVID-19. Sequencing was carried out using peripheral blood.

The CDR3 bases are TGCGCCAGCAGCCAGGAACAGGGGTCCTACGAGCAGTACTTC. Protein: CASSQEQGSYEQYF. The chain carries TRBV4-1 and TRBJ2-7, with 7 bases lining up with TRBD1. CDR1 MGHRA and CDR2 YSYEKL come from the germline V gene. V was clipped by 3 bases and J by 1 base; unmatched bases: 3. The CDR3 loop spans 14 amino acids.